This record covers a single T cell receptor (beta chain). These data originate in a study of T cell changes during pregnancy in multiple sclerosis. TCRdb's copy holds only in-frame clones and misses some; the assay was immunoSEQ multiplex PCR. The table lists fewer than 75,000 clones, roughly 92% of them singletons. V lost 9 bases to trimming and J lost 2 bases; unmatched junction nucleotides: 9. CDR3 length: 15 residues. The germline CDR1 and CDR2 sequences are SNHLY and FYNNEI. The rearrangement uses TRBV2 and TRBJ2-2; 7 bases match TRBD1. This TCR was sampled from a female donor with multiple sclerosis, enrolled in a pregnancy study. Specimen: peripheral blood, collected in the second trimester of pregnancy. The CDR3 bases are TGTGCCAGTGGGACCGGGACAGAAAACACCGGGGAGCTGTTTTTT. It codes for CASGTGTENTGELFF.